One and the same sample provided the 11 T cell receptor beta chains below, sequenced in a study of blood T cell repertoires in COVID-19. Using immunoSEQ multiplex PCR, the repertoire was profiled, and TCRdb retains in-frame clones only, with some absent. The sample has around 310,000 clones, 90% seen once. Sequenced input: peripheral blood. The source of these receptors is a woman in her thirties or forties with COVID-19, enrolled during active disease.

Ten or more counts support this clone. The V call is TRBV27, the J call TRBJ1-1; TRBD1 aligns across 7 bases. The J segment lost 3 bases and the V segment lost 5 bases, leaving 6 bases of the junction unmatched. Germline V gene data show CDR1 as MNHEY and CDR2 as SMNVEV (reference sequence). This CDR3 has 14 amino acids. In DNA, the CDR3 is TGTGCCAGCAGTCTGCAGACAGGGTACACTGAAGCTTTCTTT. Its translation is CASSLQTGYTEAFF.

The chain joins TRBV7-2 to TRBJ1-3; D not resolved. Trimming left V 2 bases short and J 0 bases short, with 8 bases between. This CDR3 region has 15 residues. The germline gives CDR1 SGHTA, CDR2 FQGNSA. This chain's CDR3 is CASSLITSSGNTIYF. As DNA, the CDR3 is TGTGCCAGCAGCTTAATCACCAGCTCTGGAAACACCATATATTTT. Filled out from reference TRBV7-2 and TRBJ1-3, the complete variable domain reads GAGVSQSPSNKVTEKGKDVELRCDPISGHTALYWYRQSLGQGLEFLIYFQGNSAPDKSGLPSDRFSAERTGGSVSTLTIQRTQQEDSAVYLCASSLITSSGNTIYFGEGSWLTVV.

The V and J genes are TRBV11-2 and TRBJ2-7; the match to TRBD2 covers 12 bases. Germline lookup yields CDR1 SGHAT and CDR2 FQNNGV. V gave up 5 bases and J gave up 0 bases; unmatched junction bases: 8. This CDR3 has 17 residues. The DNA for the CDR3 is TGTGCCAGCAGCGCAACTCCGGGACTAGCGGGCTCCTACGAGCAGTACTTC. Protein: CASSATPGLAGSYEQYF.

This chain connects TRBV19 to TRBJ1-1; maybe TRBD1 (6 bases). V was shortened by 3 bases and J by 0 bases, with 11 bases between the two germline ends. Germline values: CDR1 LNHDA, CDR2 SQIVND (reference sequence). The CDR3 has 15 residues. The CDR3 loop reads CASSIMDSLNTEAFF. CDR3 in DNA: TGTGCCAGTAGTATTATGGACAGCCTGAACACTGAAGCTTTCTTT.

The CDR3 bases are TGTGCCAGCAGCGGACAGGGCGTCGGGGAGCTGTTTTTT. Amino acid sequence: CASSGQGVGELFF. This chain joins TRBV5-6 and TRBJ2-2; 8 bases line up with TRBD1. With 4 bases clipped from V and 7 bases from J, the junction kept 3 bases outside the gene matches. The CDR3 is 13 residues long. CDR1 is SGHDT, CDR2 YYEEEE, per germline. The entire variable domain, with the rest obtained from reference TRBV5-6 and TRBJ2-2, is as follows: DAGVTQSPTHLIKTRGQQVTLRCSPKSGHDTVSWYQQALGQGPQFIFQYYEEEERQRGNFPDRFSGHQFPNYSSELNVNALLLGDSALYLCASSGQGVGELFFGEGSRLTVL.

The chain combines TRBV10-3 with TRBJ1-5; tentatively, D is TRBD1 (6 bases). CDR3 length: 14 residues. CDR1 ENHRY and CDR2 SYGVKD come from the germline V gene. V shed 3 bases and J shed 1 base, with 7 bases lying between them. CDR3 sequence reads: CAISDRGSNQPQHF. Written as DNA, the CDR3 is TGTGCCATCAGTGACAGGGGAAGCAATCAGCCCCAGCATTTT.

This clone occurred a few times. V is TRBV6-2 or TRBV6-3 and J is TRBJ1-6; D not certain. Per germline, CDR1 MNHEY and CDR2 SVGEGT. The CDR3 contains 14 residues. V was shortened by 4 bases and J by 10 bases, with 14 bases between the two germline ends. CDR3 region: CASSSGASRSPLHF. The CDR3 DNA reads TGTGCCAGCAGTTCCGGTGCTTCGAGATCACCCCTCCACTTT.

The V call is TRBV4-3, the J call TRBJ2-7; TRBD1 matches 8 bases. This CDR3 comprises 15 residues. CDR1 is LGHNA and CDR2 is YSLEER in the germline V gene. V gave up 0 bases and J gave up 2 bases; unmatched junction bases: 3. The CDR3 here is CASSQEGRGPYEQYF. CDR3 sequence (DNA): TGCGCCAGCAGCCAAGAAGGCAGGGGGCCCTACGAGCAGTACTTC.

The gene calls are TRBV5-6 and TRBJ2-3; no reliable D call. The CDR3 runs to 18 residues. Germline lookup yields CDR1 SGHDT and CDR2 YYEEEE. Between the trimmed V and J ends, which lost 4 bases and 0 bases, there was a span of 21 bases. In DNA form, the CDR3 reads TGTGCCAGCAGCCAGATCTCGTGGAGAGCTACTAGCACAGATACGCAGTATTTT. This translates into CASSQISWRATSTDTQYF.

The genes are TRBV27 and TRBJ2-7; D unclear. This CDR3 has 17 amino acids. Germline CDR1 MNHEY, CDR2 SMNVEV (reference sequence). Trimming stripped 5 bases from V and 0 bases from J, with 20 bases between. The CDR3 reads CASSPTPPLSRSYEQYF. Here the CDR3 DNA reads TGTGCCAGCAGTCCCACCCCCCCCCTGAGCCGCTCCTACGAGCAGTACTTC.

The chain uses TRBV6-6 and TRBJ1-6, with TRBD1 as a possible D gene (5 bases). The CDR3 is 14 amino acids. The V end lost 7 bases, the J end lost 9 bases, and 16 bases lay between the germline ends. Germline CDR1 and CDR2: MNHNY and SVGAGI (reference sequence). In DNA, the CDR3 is TGTGCCAGCACCTACCTTGGGGCGAGTTCACCCCTCCACTTT. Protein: CASTYLGASSPLHF.